This T cell receptor beta chain was identified during a study of blood T cell repertoires in COVID-19. Study summary: Donors in the United States, Italy and Spain gave samples during acute or convalescent COVID-19. Sources were T cells, B-cell-depleted T cells, or PBMCs; the material itself was cDNA or gDNA.

This clone was detected many times. The CDR3 is made up of 15 amino acids. Germline V lookup: CDR1 SGDLS, CDR2 YYNGEE. V lost 3 bases and J lost 0; bases outside the gene matches: 1. Methods used by the authors: Nucleated cell number was recorded as an estimate derived from reference gene primer amplification. Sequenced by immunoSEQ multiplex PCR; TCRdb stores in-frame clones only, minus some. V, J and clone size are taken as reported in that table, and D and trimming were inferred from the DNA itself. The profile shows over 150,000 clones, roughly four fifths of them singletons. Two negative PCRs, clearance, or symptom resolution had been documented for recovered Cohort 3 donors.

The rearrangement uses TRBV9 and TRBJ1-4, with TRBD1 identical over 8 bases. The source of this sequence is a man aged 50 to 60 who had recovered from COVID-19. Sample: PBMCs or T cells enriched from blood (not recorded which). CDR3 amino acids: CASSAGGSTNEKLFF. The CDR3 nucleotides read TGTGCCAGCAGCGCAGGGGGCTCAACTAATGAAAAACTGTTTTTT.